The clone carrying this TCR beta chain was seen at least ten times. Its target is not known. The entry originates in a study of T-cell reconstitution after alpha-beta-depleted transplantation in children. Whole-study findings and limits: After transplant, at about two months, alpha-beta T cells were reportedly derived from several hundred expanded graft clones. T cells produced anew were the main source of T-cell counts and diversity one year after transplant.

This sample's TCRbeta library carried unique molecular identifier barcodes. One entry per CDR3 protein, called by TCRdb with MiXCR from the PCR reads. Of around 190,000 distinct CDR3 sequences detected, 6.6% appear once; the ten largest clones hold 5.5% to 6.5%. The CDR3 has 11 residues. With 6 bases removed from V and 4 bases from J, the gap between germline ends came to 5 bases. Looked up from germline, CDR1 is MNHEY and CDR2 is SMNVEV (reference sequence). The chain has TRBV27 and TRBJ2-3; D gene unclear. The sequenced sample was PBMCs, obtained before TCRalphabeta/CD19-depleted stem cell transplant. This sequence was found in a boy between 2 and 10 years old with acute lymphoblastic leukemia, due to receive a stem cell transplant. CDR3 residues: CASRAPDTQYF. The CDR3 DNA reads as TGTGCCAGCAGGGCGCCAGATACGCAGTATTTT.